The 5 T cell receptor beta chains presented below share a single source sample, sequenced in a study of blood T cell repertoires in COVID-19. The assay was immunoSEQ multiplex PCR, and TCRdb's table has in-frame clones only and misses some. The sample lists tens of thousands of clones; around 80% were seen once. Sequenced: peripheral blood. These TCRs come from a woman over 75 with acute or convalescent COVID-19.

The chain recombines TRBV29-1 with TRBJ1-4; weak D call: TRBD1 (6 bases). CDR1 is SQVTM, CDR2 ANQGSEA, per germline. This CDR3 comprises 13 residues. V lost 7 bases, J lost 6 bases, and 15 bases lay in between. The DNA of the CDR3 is TGCAGCGCCACTCAGGGGAGGGATGAAAAACTGTTTTTT. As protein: CSATQGRDEKLFF.

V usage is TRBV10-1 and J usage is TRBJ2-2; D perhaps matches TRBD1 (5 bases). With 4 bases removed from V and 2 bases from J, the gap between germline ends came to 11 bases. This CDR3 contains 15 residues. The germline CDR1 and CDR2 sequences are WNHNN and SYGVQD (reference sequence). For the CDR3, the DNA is TGCGCCAGCAGTGCGCGGACATTAAACACCGGGGAGCTGTTTTTT. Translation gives CASSARTLNTGELFF.

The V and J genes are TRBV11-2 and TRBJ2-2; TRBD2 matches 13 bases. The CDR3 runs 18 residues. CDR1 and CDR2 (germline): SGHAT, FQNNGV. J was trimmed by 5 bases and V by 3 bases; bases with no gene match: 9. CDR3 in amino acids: CASSFRWTSGSGTGELFF. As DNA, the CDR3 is TGTGCCAGCAGCTTTCGGTGGACTAGCGGGAGTGGAACCGGGGAGCTGTTTTTT.

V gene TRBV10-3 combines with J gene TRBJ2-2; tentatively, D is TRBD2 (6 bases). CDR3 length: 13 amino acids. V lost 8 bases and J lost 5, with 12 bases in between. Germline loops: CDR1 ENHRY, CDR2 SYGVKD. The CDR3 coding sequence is TGTGCCATCGCAGCGGGCACTACCGGGGAGCTGTTTTTT. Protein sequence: CAIAAGTTGELFF.

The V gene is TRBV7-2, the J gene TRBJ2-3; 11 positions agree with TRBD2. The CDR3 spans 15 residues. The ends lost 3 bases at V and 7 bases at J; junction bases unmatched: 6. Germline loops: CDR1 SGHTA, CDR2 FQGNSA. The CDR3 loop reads CASSFSGRVTNTQYF. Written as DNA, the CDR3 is TGTGCCAGCAGCTTTAGCGGGAGGGTCACCAATACGCAGTATTTT.